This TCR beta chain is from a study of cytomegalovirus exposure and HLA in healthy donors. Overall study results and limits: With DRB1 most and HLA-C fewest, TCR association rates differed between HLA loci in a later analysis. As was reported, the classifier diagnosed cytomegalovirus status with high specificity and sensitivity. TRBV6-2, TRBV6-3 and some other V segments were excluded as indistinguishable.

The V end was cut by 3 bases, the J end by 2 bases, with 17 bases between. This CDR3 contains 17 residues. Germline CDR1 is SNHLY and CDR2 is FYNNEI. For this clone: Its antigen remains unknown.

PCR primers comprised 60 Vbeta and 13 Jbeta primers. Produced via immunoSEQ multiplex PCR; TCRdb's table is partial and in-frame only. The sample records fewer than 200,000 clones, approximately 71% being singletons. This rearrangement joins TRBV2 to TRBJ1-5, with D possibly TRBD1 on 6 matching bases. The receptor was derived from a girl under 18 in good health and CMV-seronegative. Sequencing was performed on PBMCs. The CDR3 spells CASSELAAEGGNQPQHF. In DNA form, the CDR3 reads TGTGCCAGCAGTGAGTTGGCCGCAGAGGGGGGCAATCAGCCCCAGCATTTT.